The next 23 T cell receptor beta chains were all read from a single sample in a study of radiotherapy plus CTLA-4 blockade in lung cancer. Some clones are missing from TCRdb's copy, which holds only in-frame ones; the method was immunoSEQ multiplex PCR. The table includes 95,000 to 150,000 clones, around 89% detected once. The sample here was peripheral blood, taken from a patient treated with radiotherapy plus ipilimumab. The receptors shown here come from a human donor with non-small cell lung cancer that progressed on radiotherapy plus ipilimumab.

The rearrangement uses TRBV7-8 and TRBJ1-3, with unresolved D. Germline V CDR1 and CDR2: SGHVS, FQNEAQ. The V end lost 2 bases, the J end lost 9 bases, and 11 bases lay between the germline ends. The CDR3 has 13 residues. CDR3 region: CASSLSGGRTIYF. In DNA form, the CDR3 reads TGTGCCAGCAGCTTATCCGGTGGTCGCACCATATATTTT. Full variable domain (remainder filled in from reference TRBV7-8 and TRBJ1-3): GAGVSQSPRYKVAKRGQDVALRCDPISGHVSLFWYQQALGQGPEFLTYFQNEAQLDKSGLPSDRFFAERPEGSVSTLKIQRTQQEDSAVYLCASSLSGGRTIYFGEGSWLTVV.

A few counts support this clone. CDR3 bases: TGTGCCAGCAGCCCTTCCCGGACGGCTAGCACAGATACGCAGTATTTT. Residues: CASSPSRTASTDTQYF. The chain recombines TRBV7-6 with TRBJ2-3; D is unclear. Germline V gene data show CDR1 as SGHVS and CDR2 as FNYEAQ. The ends were cut back, 5 bases at V and 0 bases at J, with 15 bases in the middle. The CDR3 covers 16 residues.

The chain uses TRBV18 and TRBJ2-2; D possibly uses TRBD1 or TRBD2 (6 bases each). Trimming cost V 4 bases and J 10 bases, with 19 bases left between them. CDR3 size: 15 residues. The germline CDR1 and CDR2 sequences are KGHSH and LQKENI. The CDR3 loop reads CASSLTGTSVEELFF. CDR3 sequence (DNA): TGTGCCAGCTCACTTACAGGGACTTCAGTTGAGGAGCTGTTTTTT.

The chain combines TRBV19 with TRBJ1-2; possibly TRBD1 for D (5 bases). This CDR3 is built from 17 residues. Trimming pared 5 bases from V and 8 bases from J, leaving 27 bases between. In germline, CDR1 is LNHDA, CDR2 SQIVND (reference sequence). CDR3 nucleotides: TGTGCCAGTAGTTCCGCCGGAGGGTCGGGCAGGGTTGGCGGCTACACCTTC. Protein product: CASSSAGGSGRVGGYTF.

The J gene is TRBJ2-7, the V gene TRBV9; D unresolved. Trimming took off 0 bases at V and 3 bases at J, with 13 bases between the two ends. This CDR3 has 15 residues. Germline assignment: CDR1 SGDLS and CDR2 YYNGEE. The CDR3 spells CASSVGSQNYYEQYF. The CDR3 DNA reads as TGTGCCAGCAGCGTAGGCTCCCAGAATTACTACGAGCAGTACTTC.

This clone was counted a few times. This chain joins TRBV4-2 and TRBJ2-1, with D perhaps TRBD2 (6 bases). Germline CDR1 and CDR2: LGHNA and YNFKEQ. The CDR3 spans 15 residues. The V and J ends lost 4 bases and 6 bases respectively, with 16 bases between them. CDR3 sequence (DNA): TGTGCCAGCAGCCCGACCCCCGGGACTCCCAATGAGCAGTTCTTC. It translates to CASSPTPGTPNEQFF.

This clone has just one count. The rearrangement uses TRBV5-6 and TRBJ2-7; 8 nucleotides align to TRBD1. CDR1 is SGHDT and CDR2 is YYEEEE in the germline V gene. V lost 6 bases and J lost 5; bases outside the gene matches: 7. The CDR3 is 13 residues long. The DNA for the CDR3 is TGTGCCAGCAACCCGACAGGGGCGGACGAGCAGTACTTC. As protein: CASNPTGADEQYF. The entire variable domain, with the rest obtained from reference TRBV5-6 and TRBJ2-7, is as follows: DAGVTQSPTHLIKTRGQQVTLRCSPKSGHDTVSWYQQALGQGPQFIFQYYEEEERQRGNFPDRFSGHQFPNYSSELNVNALLLGDSALYLCASNPTGADEQYFGPGTRLTVT.

The chain recombines TRBV2 with TRBJ2-5; TRBD2 matches at 8 bases. V gave up 3 bases and J gave up 4 bases; unmatched junction bases: 16. CDR3 size: 18 residues. Germline V lookup: CDR1 SNHLY, CDR2 FYNNEI. The CDR3 DNA sequence: TGTGCCAGCAGTGAGGGTTTGACCAGCGGGAGCGGGGGAGAGACCCAGTACTTC. Translating it yields CASSEGLTSGSGGETQYF.

The chain is built from TRBV29-1 and TRBJ1-3; TRBD1 might be the D (5 bases). Germline CDR1 SQVTM, CDR2 ANQGSEA. The length of the CDR3 is 12 residues. Trimming took 5 bases from V and 4 from J, leaving 9 bases between them. The CDR3 loop reads CSVRGGGNTIYF. In nucleotides, the CDR3 is TGCAGCGTTAGGGGTGGGGGAAACACCATATATTTT.

V and J are TRBV5-1 and TRBJ2-1, with D perhaps TRBD2 (6 bases). Trimming removed 10 bases from V and 8 bases from J, with 25 bases in between. From germline, CDR1 is SGHRS and CDR2 YFSETQ. The CDR3 has 15 residues. The DNA of the CDR3 is TGCGCCCGCACGAAGGGCGGGATGATAGTCGATGAGCAGTTCTTC. This sequence encodes CARTKGGMIVDEQFF. The variable domain in full, with the rest retrieved from reference TRBV5-1 and TRBJ2-1, is KAGVTQTPRYLIKTRGQQVTLSCSPISGHRSVSWYQQTPGQGLQFLFEYFSETQRNKGNFPGRFSGRQFSNSRSEMNVSTLELGDSALYLCARTKGGMIVDEQFFGPGTRLTVL.

The CDR3 DNA is TGTGCCAGCAGTTACTCGCGGACAGGGATAGGTGGCTACACCTTC. It specifies CASSYSRTGIGGYTF. This chain joins TRBV6-5 and TRBJ1-2, with 8 bases lining up with TRBD1. Looked up from germline, CDR1 is MNHEY and CDR2 is SVGAGI. Germline trimming cut 0 bases from V and 7 bases from J; bases unmatched to any gene: 7. The CDR3 totals 15 residues.

This chain joins TRBV6-6 and TRBJ2-3, with D possibly matching TRBD2 (6 bases). Germline CDR1 reads MNHNY; CDR2 reads SVGAGI (reference sequence). The CDR3 is 12 residues long. The V gene lost 11 bases and the J gene lost 1 base, with 10 bases spanning the gap. This CDR3 reads CAVTGGTDTQYF. The CDR3 DNA follows: TGTGCCGTAACGGGAGGCACAGATACGCAGTATTTT.

The genes are TRBV6-1 and TRBJ1-1; the D gene is possibly TRBD1 (5 bases). V was clipped by 6 bases and J by 3 bases, with 11 bases between them. Germline V gene data show CDR1 as MNHNS and CDR2 as SASEGT. CDR3 length: 13 residues. CDR3 sequence (DNA): TGTGCCAGCAGCTTTGACAGACACACTGAAGCTTTCTTT. This encodes CASSFDRHTEAFF.

The chain joins TRBV2 to TRBJ2-5; the D is unclear. Germline assignment: CDR1 SNHLY and CDR2 FYNNEI. V dropped 7 bases and J dropped 1 base, with 10 bases sitting between them. This CDR3 has 13 amino acids. The CDR3 loop reads CASTPSAQETQYF. The CDR3 DNA sequence: TGTGCCAGCACCCCCAGCGCCCAAGAGACCCAGTACTTC.

The chain employs TRBV20-1 and TRBJ2-3; no reliable D call. The CDR3 consists of 11 residues. CDR1 is DFQATT and CDR2 is SNEGSKA in the germline V gene (reference sequence). The V end lost 8 bases, the J end lost 6 bases, and 12 bases lay between the germline ends. The CDR3 nucleotides read TGCAGTTCCCGTGATCATGATACGCAGTATTTT. It is translated as CSSRDHDTQYF.

This clone was counted only a few times. The CDR3 nucleotides read TGTGCCAGTAGTCGACAGGGGAACACTGAAGCTTTCTTT. This codes for CASSRQGNTEAFF. The J gene is TRBJ1-1, the V gene TRBV19, with 7 bases identical to TRBD1. CDR1 is LNHDA and CDR2 is SQIVND in the germline V gene (reference sequence). The CDR3 runs to 13 residues. The V segment lost 5 bases and the J segment 1 base; nucleotides outside the gene matches: 1.

This clone is a singleton in its sample. The chain carries TRBV6-6 and TRBJ1-5; D is unclear. The germline V and J ends were trimmed by 0 bases and 6 bases, with 9 bases remaining between them. The CDR3 is 14 amino acids. Germline V gene sequence: CDR1 MNHNY, CDR2 SVGAGI (reference sequence). The CDR3 loop reads CASSYSPSGQPQHF. As DNA, the CDR3 is TGTGCCAGCAGTTACTCCCCATCAGGTCAGCCCCAGCATTTT.

V and J are TRBV18 and TRBJ2-5; D unclear. There are 12 residues in the CDR3. The germline CDR1 and CDR2 sequences are KGHSH and LQKENI. Trimming took 6 bases from V and 4 from J, leaving 9 bases between them. The CDR3 nucleotides are TGTGCCAGCTCCCAAACCGGAGAGACCCAGTACTTC. Residues: CASSQTGETQYF.

This chain connects TRBV4-2 to TRBJ2-5, with D perhaps TRBD1 (6 bases). The CDR3 has 14 residues. Per germline, CDR1 LGHNA and CDR2 YNFKEQ. The V gene lost 0 bases and the J gene lost 5 bases, with 10 bases spanning the gap. CDR3 in amino acids: CASSQETRGETQYF. CDR3 sequence (DNA): TGTGCCAGCAGCCAAGAAACAAGGGGGGAGACCCAGTACTTC.

On this clone: This sample also contains other DNA sequences that code for the same CDR3. The gene calls are TRBV5-1 and TRBJ2-5; no firm D call. V was cut by 0 bases and J by 5 bases, with 2 bases left in between. The CDR3 length is 11 residues. Per the germline V gene, CDR1 is SGHRS and CDR2 is YFSETQ. The CDR3 region has the DNA TGCGCCAGCAGCTTGGAGGAGACCCAGTACTTC. Protein product: CASSLEETQYF.

V gene TRBV7-9 combines with J gene TRBJ1-2; D perhaps matches TRBD1 (6 bases). Germline assignment: CDR1 SEHNR and CDR2 FQNEAQ (reference sequence). This CDR3 is built from 15 residues. Trimming pared 5 bases from V and 1 base from J, leaving 14 bases between. CDR3 in DNA: TGTGCCAGCAGCCCCTCGGACAGAAATAACTATGGCTACACCTTC. Translation gives CASSPSDRNNYGYTF.

Here the CDR3 reads CASSFPLLDYNEQFF. CDR3 nucleotides: TGTGCCAGCAGCTTTCCCTTACTTGACTACAATGAGCAGTTCTTC. The chain recombines TRBV7-9 with TRBJ2-1; D call uncertain. CDR1 and CDR2 from the germline V gene are SEHNR and FQNEAQ (reference sequence). The CDR3 contains 15 residues. V was shortened by 3 bases and J by 3 bases, with 12 bases between the two germline ends.

J is TRBJ2-1 and V is TRBV19; D is undetermined. Trimming pared 1 base from V and 8 bases from J, leaving 9 bases between. The germline gives CDR1 LNHDA, CDR2 SQIVND (reference sequence). The CDR3 consists of 13 residues. CDR3 DNA sequence: TGTGCCAGTAGTATAGCAGGTTCCTATGAGCAGTTCTTC. As protein: CASSIAGSYEQFF. Full variable domain (remainder filled in from reference TRBV19 and TRBJ2-1): DGGITQSPKYLFRKEGQNVTLSCEQNLNHDAMYWYRQDPGQGLRLIYYSQIVNDFQKGDIAEGYSVSREKKESFPLTVTSAQKNPTAFYLCASSIAGSYEQFFGPGTRLTVL.